The 9 T cell receptor beta chains given below trace back to one sample, sequenced in a study of regulatory T cells in long-lasting Graves disease. Relying on iRepertoire HTBI primers and Arm-PCR of CDR3 regions, the team built TCR beta libraries. TCRdb reanalysed the multiplex PCR reads using MiXCR and keeps one entry per CDR3 protein. In the table there are about 210,000 distinct CDR3 sequences, around 20% of which are singletons. Time point in this sample: newly diagnosed GD, antithyroid drugs for less than 3 months. Construction of the TCR library relied on RNA isolated from PBMCs. This sample was shared with a second study, whose subject was T cells in Graves' hyperthyroidism and ophthalmopathy.

The specimen was peripheral blood mononuclear cells (PBMCs), collected at new diagnosis, from a patient treated with antithyroid drugs. These TCRs come from a woman aged 30 to 39 with Graves disease.

This clonotype was counted at least ten times. This chain connects TRBV5-1 to TRBJ2-2; 7 bases agree with TRBD2. CDR3 size: 15 residues. Losses at the gene ends were 0 bases for V and 6 bases for J; bases not matched to a gene: 5. Germline assignment: CDR1 SGHRS and CDR2 YFSETQ. DNA of the CDR3: TGCGCCAGCAGCTTGGCCGTGGCGGGGGCCGGGGAGCTGTTTTTT. Amino acid sequence: CASSLAVAGAGELFF.

This clonotype was counted ten times or more. The chain links TRBV19 to TRBJ1-6, with 8 bases lining up with TRBD1. This CDR3 is 14 amino acids long. CDR1 and CDR2 from the germline V gene are LNHDA and SQIVND (reference sequence). V lost 7 bases, J lost 7 bases, and 6 bases stayed unmatched. The CDR3 reads CASNPGQENSPLHF. In nucleotides, the CDR3 is TGTGCCAGTAACCCGGGACAGGAGAATTCACCCCTCCACTTT.

Many counts were recorded for this clonotype. The V and J genes are TRBV6-1 and TRBJ1-1; 7 nucleotides line up with TRBD1. Germline assignment: CDR1 MNHNS and CDR2 SASEGT. The CDR3 sequence is 15 residues long. Trimming cost V 5 bases and J 6 bases; bases outside gene matches: 12. The CDR3 sequence: CASSIDRAFNAEAFF. As DNA, the CDR3 is TGTGCCAGCAGTATCGACAGGGCCTTTAACGCTGAAGCTTTCTTT.

On this clonotype itself: One base away lies a much larger clone, so this may be a sequencing read error. The rearrangement links TRBV28 to TRBJ2-1, with 9 nucleotides matching TRBD1. Trimming removed 11 bases from V and 3 bases from J; junction bases left unmatched: 8. The CDR3 spans 14 residues. From germline, CDR1 is MDHEN and CDR2 SYDVKM. CDR3 loop: CARTGVAGYNEQFF. CDR3 in DNA: TGTGCCCGGACAGGGGTAGCGGGCTACAATGAGCAGTTCTTC.

This clonotype turned up a few times. J is TRBJ2-2 and V is TRBV6-1, with TRBD2 matching over 8 bases. In germline, CDR1 is MNHNS, CDR2 SASEGT. CDR3 size: 16 residues. V gave up 6 bases and J gave up 2 bases; unmatched junction bases: 8. The CDR3, as DNA: TGTGCCAGCAGCCCGTGGGCGGGGGGAAACACCGGGGAGCTGTTTTTT. Translated: CASSPWAGGNTGELFF.

The chain links TRBV30 to TRBJ1-2; D ambiguous. V was pared by 8 bases and J by 6 bases, with 10 bases between. Germline V gene data show CDR1 as GTSNPN and CDR2 as SVGIG (reference sequence). CDR3 length equals 10 residues. Here the CDR3 reads CAGGRDGYTF. In DNA, the CDR3 is TGTGCCGGAGGGCGAGATGGCTACACCTTC.

Regarding this clonotype: This could be a read error, since a much larger clone is one nucleotide away. This rearrangement joins TRBV5-6 to TRBJ2-2; D ambiguous. Germline CDR1 and CDR2: SGHDT and YYEEEE. The CDR3 sequence is 15 residues long. CDR3 nucleotide sequence: TGTGTCAGCAGCTTGAACAGCCTGAGTAAAGGGGAGCTGTTTTTT. Its protein is CVSSLNSLSKGELFF.

In its sample, this clonotype was seen many times. V gene TRBV27 combines with J gene TRBJ2-3; no definite D call. This CDR3 comprises 14 residues. The germline V gene encodes CDR1 MNHEY and CDR2 SMNVEV (reference sequence). V dropped 4 bases and J dropped 0 bases, with 8 bases sitting between them. Here the CDR3 reads CASSSQTSTDTQYF. CDR3 DNA sequence: TGTGCCAGCAGTTCACAAACTAGCACAGATACGCAGTATTTT.

This clonotype was recorded at least ten times. The chain recombines TRBV7-2 with TRBJ2-7; 11 positions match TRBD1. The V segment lost 5 bases and the J segment 12 bases; nucleotides outside the gene matches: 15. The CDR3 has 15 amino acids. The germline V gene has CDR1 SGHTA and CDR2 FQGNSA. CDR3 coding DNA: TGTGCCAGCAGCCTAGACCGGACAGGGGGCGGTTCCCCGTACTTC. The encoded protein is CASSLDRTGGGSPYF.